This T cell receptor beta chain came from a study of blood T cell repertoires in COVID-19. In the study's own analysis: Reference gene primer amplification gave nucleated cell count estimates. The data were produced by immunoSEQ multiplex PCR, yet TCRdb's version contains in-frame clones alone and is incomplete. D and trimming were read from the DNA, whereas the V and J calls and clone size are those reported in that table. Seen here are 300,000 to 400,000 clones, about nine tenths observed once, and the top ten hold 9.9%. In this sample, this clone turned up a few times. The CDR3 contains 14 residues. Losses at the gene ends were 5 bases for V and 9 bases for J; bases not matched to a gene: 5. The germline V gene encodes CDR1 SGHVS and CDR2 FQNEAQ.

The specimen sequenced was peripheral blood. The sequence was obtained from a man aged 30 to 39 with COVID-19, enrolled during active disease. The J gene is TRBJ1-6, the V gene TRBV7-8; 9 positions match TRBD1. CDR3 in amino acids: CASSADRGPSPLHF. In DNA, the CDR3 is TGTGCCAGCAGCGCGGACAGGGGTCCTTCACCCCTCCACTTT.